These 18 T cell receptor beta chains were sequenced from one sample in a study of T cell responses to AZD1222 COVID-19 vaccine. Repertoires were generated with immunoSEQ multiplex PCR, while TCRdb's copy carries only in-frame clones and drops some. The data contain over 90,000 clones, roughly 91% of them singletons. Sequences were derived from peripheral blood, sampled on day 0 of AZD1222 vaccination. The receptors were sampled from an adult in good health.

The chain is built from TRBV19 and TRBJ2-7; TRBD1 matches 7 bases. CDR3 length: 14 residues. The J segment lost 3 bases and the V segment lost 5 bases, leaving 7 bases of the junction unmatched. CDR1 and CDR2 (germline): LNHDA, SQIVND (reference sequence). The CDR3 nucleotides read TGTGCCAGTAGTTTCCAGACAGGGTACTACGAGCAGTACTTC. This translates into CASSFQTGYYEQYF.

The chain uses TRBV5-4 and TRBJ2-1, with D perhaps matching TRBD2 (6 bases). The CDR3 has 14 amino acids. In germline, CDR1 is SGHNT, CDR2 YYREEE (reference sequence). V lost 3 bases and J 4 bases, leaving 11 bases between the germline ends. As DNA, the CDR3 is TGTGCCAGCAGCTCATGGGGGGTTTACAATGAGCAGTTCTTC. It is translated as CASSSWGVYNEQFF.

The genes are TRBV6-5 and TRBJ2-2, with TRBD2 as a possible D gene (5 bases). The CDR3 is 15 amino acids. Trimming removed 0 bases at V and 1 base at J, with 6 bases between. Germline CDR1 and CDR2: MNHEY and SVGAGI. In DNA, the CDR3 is TGTGCCAGCAGTTACTCAAGCGGGAACACCGGGGAGCTGTTTTTT. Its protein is CASSYSSGNTGELFF.

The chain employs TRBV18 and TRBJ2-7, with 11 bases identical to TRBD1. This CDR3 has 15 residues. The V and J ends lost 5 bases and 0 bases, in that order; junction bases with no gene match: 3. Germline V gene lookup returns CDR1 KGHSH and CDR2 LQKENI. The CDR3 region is CASSGGQGVSYEQYF. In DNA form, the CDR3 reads TGTGCCAGCTCAGGGGGACAGGGGGTCTCCTACGAGCAGTACTTC. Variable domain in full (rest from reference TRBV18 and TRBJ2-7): NAGVMQNPRHLVRRRGQEARLRCSPMKGHSHVYWYRQLPEEGLKFMVYLQKENIIDESGMPKERFSAEFPKEGPSILRIQQVVRGDSAAYFCASSGGQGVSYEQYFGPGTRLTVT.

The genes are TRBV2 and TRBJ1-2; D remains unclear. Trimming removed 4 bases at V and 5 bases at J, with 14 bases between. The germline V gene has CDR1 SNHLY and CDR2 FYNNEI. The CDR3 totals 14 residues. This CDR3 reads CASSVDNPRYGYTF. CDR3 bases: TGTGCCAGCAGTGTTGACAACCCGAGATATGGCTACACCTTC.

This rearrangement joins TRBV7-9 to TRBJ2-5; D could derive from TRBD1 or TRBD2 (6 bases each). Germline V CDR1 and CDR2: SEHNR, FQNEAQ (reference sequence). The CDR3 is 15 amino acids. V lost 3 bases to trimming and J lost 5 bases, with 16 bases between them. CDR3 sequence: CASSFFGGRGETQYF. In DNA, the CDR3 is TGTGCCAGCAGCTTTTTTGGGGGGCGTGGGGAGACCCAGTACTTC.

The CDR3 DNA reads TGTGCCAGCAGAGCCGGGCCGACGCAGCCCCAGCATTTT. Protein: CASRAGPTQPQHF. The V gene is TRBV2, the J gene TRBJ1-5; D is undetermined. The CDR3 spans 13 residues. V lost 6 bases, J lost 7 bases, and 13 bases lay in between. The germline gives CDR1 SNHLY, CDR2 FYNNEI.

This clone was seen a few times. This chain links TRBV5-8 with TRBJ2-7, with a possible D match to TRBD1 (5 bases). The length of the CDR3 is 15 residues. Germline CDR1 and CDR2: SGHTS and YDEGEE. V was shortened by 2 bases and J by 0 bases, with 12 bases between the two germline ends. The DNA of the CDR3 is TGTGCCAGCAGCTTTAGGGGCGTAAGCTCCTACGAGCAGTACTTC. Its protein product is CASSFRGVSSYEQYF.

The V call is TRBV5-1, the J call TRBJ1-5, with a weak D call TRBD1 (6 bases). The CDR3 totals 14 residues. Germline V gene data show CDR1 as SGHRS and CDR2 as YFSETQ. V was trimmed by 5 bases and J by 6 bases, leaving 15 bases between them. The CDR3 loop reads CASSLTGTAQPQHF. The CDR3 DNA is TGCGCCAGCAGTTTAACAGGGACCGCTCAGCCCCAGCATTTT.

The DNA for the CDR3 is TGTGCCAGCAGTTTAGCGTCAGAGCTGAATGAAAAACTGTTTTTT. Translated: CASSLASELNEKLFF. This chain uses TRBV27 with TRBJ1-4; D unresolved. This CDR3 has 15 residues. The germline V gene encodes CDR1 MNHEY and CDR2 SMNVEV (reference sequence). V lost 2 bases, J lost 5 bases, and 12 bases lay in between.

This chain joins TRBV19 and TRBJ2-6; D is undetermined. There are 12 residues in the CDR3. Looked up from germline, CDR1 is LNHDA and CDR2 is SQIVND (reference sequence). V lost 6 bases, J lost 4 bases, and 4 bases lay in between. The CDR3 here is CASSLGANVLTF. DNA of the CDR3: TGTGCCAGTAGCCTGGGGGCCAACGTCCTGACTTTC.

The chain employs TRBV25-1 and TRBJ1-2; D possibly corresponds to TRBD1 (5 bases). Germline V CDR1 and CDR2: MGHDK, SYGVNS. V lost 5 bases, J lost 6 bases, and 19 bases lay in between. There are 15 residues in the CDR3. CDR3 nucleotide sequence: TGTGCCAGCAGTTCAGCCGACGGGGCGGGGCATGGCTACACCTTC. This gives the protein CASSSADGAGHGYTF.

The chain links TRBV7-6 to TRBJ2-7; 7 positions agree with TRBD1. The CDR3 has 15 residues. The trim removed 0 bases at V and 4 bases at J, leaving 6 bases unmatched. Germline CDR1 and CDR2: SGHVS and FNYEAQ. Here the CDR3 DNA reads TGTGCCAGCAGCTTAGCTCCTGGACAGGCATACGAGCAGTACTTC. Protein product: CASSLAPGQAYEQYF.

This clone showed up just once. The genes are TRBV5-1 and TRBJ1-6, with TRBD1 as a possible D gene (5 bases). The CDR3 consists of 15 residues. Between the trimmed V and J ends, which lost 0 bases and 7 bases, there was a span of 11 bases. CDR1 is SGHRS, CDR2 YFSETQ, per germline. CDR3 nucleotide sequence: TGCGCCAGCAGCTTGGAAGGAGGGACCAATTCACCCCTCCACTTT. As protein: CASSLEGGTNSPLHF. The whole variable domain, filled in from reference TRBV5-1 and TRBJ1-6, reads KAGVTQTPRYLIKTRGQQVTLSCSPISGHRSVSWYQQTPGQGLQFLFEYFSETQRNKGNFPGRFSGRQFSNSRSEMNVSTLELGDSALYLCASSLEGGTNSPLHFGNGTRLTVT.

The CDR3 region is CASSSTGTTNEKLFF. CDR3 sequence (DNA): TGTGCCAGCAGCTCTACAGGGACGACTAATGAAAAACTGTTTTTT. This sequence joins TRBV7-2 and TRBJ1-4, with TRBD1 as a possible D gene (6 bases). V gave up 4 bases and J gave up 2 bases, with 11 bases separating them. CDR1 is SGHTA, CDR2 FQGNSA, per germline. The CDR3 contains 15 residues.

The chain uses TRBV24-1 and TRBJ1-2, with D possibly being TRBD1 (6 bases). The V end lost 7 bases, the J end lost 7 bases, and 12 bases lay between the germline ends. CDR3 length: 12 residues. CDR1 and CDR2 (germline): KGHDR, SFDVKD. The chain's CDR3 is CATRTEGGGYTF. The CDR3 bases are TGTGCCACCAGGACGGAGGGGGGTGGCTACACCTTC.

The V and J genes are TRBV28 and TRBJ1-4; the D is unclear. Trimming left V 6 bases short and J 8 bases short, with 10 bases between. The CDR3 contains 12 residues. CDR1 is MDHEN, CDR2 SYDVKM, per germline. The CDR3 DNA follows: TGTGCCAGCAGCGCGCGTGGAGAAAAACTGTTTTTT. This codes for CASSARGEKLFF.

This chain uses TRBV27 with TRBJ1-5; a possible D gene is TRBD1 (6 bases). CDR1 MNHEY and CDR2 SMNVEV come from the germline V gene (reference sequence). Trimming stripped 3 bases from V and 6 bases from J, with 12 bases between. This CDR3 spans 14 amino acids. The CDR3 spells CASSFGGGAQPQHF. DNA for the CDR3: TGTGCCAGCAGTTTTGGGGGGGGCGCTCAGCCCCAGCATTTT.